This paragraph reports one T cell receptor beta chain. The data originate from a study of blood T cell repertoires in COVID-19. Study at large: T cells, B-cell-depleted T cells, or PBMCs provided the cDNA or gDNA that served as material.

This CDR3 has 15 residues. Deletions cut 2 bases from V and 7 bases from J, with 13 bases between. The germline V gene encodes CDR1 SGHTS and CDR2 YDEGEE. Source study methods: Reference gene primer amplification in the assay estimated nucleated cell counts. Profiling relied on immunoSEQ multiplex PCR, and the TCRdb table lists in-frame clones only, not all of them. V and J calls and clone size come straight from that table; D and trimming were deduced from the DNA. The data show roughly 200,000 clones, around 90% seen once. Sequenced: peripheral blood. The gene calls are TRBV5-8 and TRBJ1-6, with D possibly being TRBD1 (6 bases). The sequence was obtained from a man between 18 and 29 years old with active or convalescent COVID-19. The CDR3 spells CASSFEIQGNSPLHF. The DNA of the CDR3 is TGTGCCAGCAGCTTCGAGATACAGGGAAATTCACCCCTCCACTTT.